This entry describes one T cell receptor (beta chain). The antigen is unknown. This entry belongs to a study of early T cells in non-severe SARS-CoV-2 infection. TCRdb re-called the 5' RACE reads with MiXCR, one entry per CDR3 protein. The repertoire holds some 40,000 distinct CDR3 sequences, with 5% to 5.5% as singletons. CDR3 length equals 16 residues. Germline assignment: CDR1 SGHVS and CDR2 FQNEAQ. Germline trimming cut 7 bases from V and 7 bases from J; bases unmatched to any gene: 16. Study-level findings and limits: CD4 and private specificities were missed by VDJdb matching, which favored anti-spike CD8 responses.

The sequence came from an adult who was a healthcare worker with PCR-confirmed SARS-CoV-2 infection or an uninfected control (not recorded which). The sample here was whole blood, taken at baseline. The gene calls are TRBV7-8 and TRBJ2-1; 7 bases match TRBD2. The DNA for the CDR3 is TGTGCCAGCACCTTGGGGAGACTAGCCCGTTTTAATGAGCAGTTCTTC. Translated, it gives CASTLGRLARFNEQFF.